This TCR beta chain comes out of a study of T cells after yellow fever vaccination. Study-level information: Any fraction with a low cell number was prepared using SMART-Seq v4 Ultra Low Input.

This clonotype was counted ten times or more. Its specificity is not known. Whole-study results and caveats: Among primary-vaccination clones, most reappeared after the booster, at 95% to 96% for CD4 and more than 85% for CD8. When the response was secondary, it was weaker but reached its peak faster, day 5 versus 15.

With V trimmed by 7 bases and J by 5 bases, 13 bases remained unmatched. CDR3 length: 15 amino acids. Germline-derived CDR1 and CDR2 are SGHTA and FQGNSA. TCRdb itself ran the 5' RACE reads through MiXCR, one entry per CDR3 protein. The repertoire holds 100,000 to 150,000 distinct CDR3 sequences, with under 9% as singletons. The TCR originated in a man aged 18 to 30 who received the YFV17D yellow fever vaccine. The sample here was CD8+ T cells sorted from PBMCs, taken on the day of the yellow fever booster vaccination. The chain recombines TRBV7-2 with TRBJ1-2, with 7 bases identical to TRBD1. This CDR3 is CASTPRDSHPYGYTF. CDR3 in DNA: TGTGCCAGCACCCCCCGGGACAGCCATCCTTATGGCTACACCTTC. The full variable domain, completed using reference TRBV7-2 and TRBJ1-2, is GAGVSQSPSNKVTEKGKDVELRCDPISGHTALYWYRQSLGQGLEFLIYFQGNSAPDKSGLPSDRFSAERTGGSVSTLTIQRTQQEDSAVYLCASTPRDSHPYGYTFGSGTRLTVV.